This section outlines one T cell receptor (beta chain) sequence together with its context. Its antigen is undetermined. At sampling all donors were nominally healthy, likely with unrecorded immune exposures. The study ran its PCR with 60 Vbeta and 13 Jbeta primers. Some clones are missing from TCRdb's copy, which holds only in-frame ones; the method was immunoSEQ multiplex PCR. The sample shows tens of thousands of clones, less than 80% of them seen only once. CDR1 and CDR2 from the germline V gene are MDHEN and SYDVKM. The CDR3 is 17 amino acids. Trimming removed 3 bases from V and 5 bases from J; junction bases left unmatched: 10. The sample belongs to a study of cytomegalovirus exposure and HLA in healthy donors. General study results and limits: Several top significant clusters appeared, in a later analysis, to be linked to common viral pathogens.

The genes are TRBV28 and TRBJ2-1; 10 bases align to TRBD2. The TCR was taken from a woman aged 50 to 60 in good health and CMV-seronegative. The sequenced sample was PBMCs. DNA for the CDR3: TGTGCCAGCAGTTTTTTTCCCAGCGGGAGGGCCCACAATGAGCAGTTCTTC. Residues: CASSFFPSGRAHNEQFF.